The 25 T cell receptor beta chains in this list originate from one sample, sequenced in a study of T cells in localized non-small cell lung cancer. Repertoires were generated with immunoSEQ multiplex PCR, while TCRdb's copy carries only in-frame clones and drops some. Of about 56,000 clones listed, about nine tenths are singletons. The sequencing used peripheral blood, collected before any cancer treatment. These receptors were obtained from a woman aged 40 to 75 with stage I lung adenocarcinoma.

V is TRBV7-2 and J is TRBJ2-6; D might be TRBD1 (5 bases). CDR3 length: 18 residues. The V gene's germline CDR1 is SGHTA and CDR2 FQGNSA. The V end was cut by 4 bases, the J end by 0 bases, with 16 bases between. In DNA form, the CDR3 reads TGTGCCAGCAGCTCCGCGACAGTTATAACCTCTGGGGCCAACGTCCTGACTTTC. It is translated as CASSSATVITSGANVLTF.

This sequence joins TRBV18 and TRBJ1-5; no clear D. CDR1 is KGHSH, CDR2 LQKENI, per germline. There are 14 residues in the CDR3. V shed 4 bases and J shed 3 bases, with 10 bases lying between them. CDR3 protein: CASSLGRDNQPQHF. The CDR3 nucleotides read TGTGCCAGCTCACTTGGACGGGACAATCAGCCCCAGCATTTT.

The V gene is TRBV27, the J gene TRBJ1-2, with D uncertain. The V gene lost 5 bases and the J gene lost 0 bases, with 13 bases spanning the gap. Germline V gene lookup returns CDR1 MNHEY and CDR2 SMNVEV (reference sequence). This CDR3 contains 15 residues. The DNA for the CDR3 is TGTGCCAGCAGTCACAGCGGTTGGGCTAACTATGGCTACACCTTC. Its translation is CASSHSGWANYGYTF.

This chain connects TRBV5-5 to TRBJ1-1, with 7 bases identical to TRBD1. Unmatched junction bases numbered 7, after V lost 4 bases and J lost 4 bases. Germline CDR1 reads SGHKS; CDR2 reads YYEKEE (reference sequence). This CDR3 contains 14 residues. The CDR3 nucleotides are TGTGCCAGCAGCCCAAGACAGGGTGTCACTGAAGCTTTCTTT. Residues: CASSPRQGVTEAFF.

The chain has TRBV5-5 and TRBJ1-2; 9 bases map to TRBD1. Per the germline V gene, CDR1 is SGHKS and CDR2 is YYEKEE (reference sequence). The J segment lost 4 bases and the V segment lost 3 bases, leaving 10 bases of the junction unmatched. CDR3 length: 16 residues. The CDR3 loop reads CASSSHRDREIYGYTF. The CDR3 DNA reads TGTGCCAGCAGCTCCCACCGGGACAGGGAAATCTATGGCTACACCTTC.

The CDR3 loop is CASSLFERSEAFF. In DNA form, the CDR3 reads TGTGCCAGCAGCTTATTTGAAAGATCCGAAGCTTTCTTT. The chain joins TRBV7-2 to TRBJ1-1; D is unclear. Germline CDR1 SGHTA, CDR2 FQGNSA. CDR3 length equals 13 residues. V was pared by 2 bases and J by 8 bases, with 12 bases between.

V and J are TRBV7-2 and TRBJ2-2; a possible D gene is TRBD1 (5 bases). The germline gives CDR1 SGHTA, CDR2 FQGNSA. The CDR3 length is 15 residues. V lost 7 bases, J lost 5 bases, and 17 bases lay in between. CDR3 protein: CASNTRASWTGELFF. CDR3 DNA sequence: TGTGCCAGCAACACCAGGGCTTCCTGGACCGGGGAGCTGTTTTTT.

The rearrangement uses TRBV6-6 and TRBJ2-1; D is uncertain. Trimming removed 2 bases at V and 7 bases at J, with 6 bases between. The V gene's germline CDR1 is MNHNY and CDR2 SVGAGI (reference sequence). CDR3 length: 12 amino acids. CDR3 nucleotides: TGTGCCAGCAGTTACCCGCGGAATGAGCAGTTCTTC. Its translation is CASSYPRNEQFF.

The chain uses TRBV5-6 and TRBJ1-1; D perhaps matches TRBD1 (6 bases). The CDR3 runs 16 residues. The V end lost 4 bases, the J end lost 1 base, and 17 bases lay between the germline ends. Germline V gives CDR1 SGHDT, CDR2 YYEEEE. The CDR3 protein is CASSTRGAGKNTEAFF. The CDR3 DNA sequence: TGTGCCAGCAGCACCCGGGGGGCGGGTAAGAACACTGAAGCTTTCTTT.

The chain joins TRBV10-1 to TRBJ2-3; tentatively, D is TRBD1 (6 bases). Trimming shortened V by 8 bases and J by 5 bases, and 20 bases separated the two germline ends. Germline CDR1 reads WNHNN; CDR2 reads SYGVQD (reference sequence). CDR3 length equals 15 residues. The DNA for the CDR3 is TGCGCCAGCTCTAGGACAGCAACTGGGATAGATACGCAGTATTTT. Amino acids: CASSRTATGIDTQYF.

The chain links TRBV5-6 to TRBJ1-1; TRBD1 aligns across 8 bases. The ends lost 3 bases at V and 4 bases at J; junction bases unmatched: 8. This CDR3 contains 15 residues. The germline V gene encodes CDR1 SGHDT and CDR2 YYEEEE. The CDR3 nucleotides are TGTGCCAGCAGCTGGGCGACAGGGGCGGCCACTGAAGCTTTCTTT. Its protein product is CASSWATGAATEAFF.

The CDR3 DNA sequence: TGTGCCATAGCTAGCAGACCCTACGAGCAGTACTTC. This gives the protein CAIASRPYEQYF. The chain couples TRBV2 to TRBJ2-7; possible D gene TRBD2, 5 bases. CDR1 and CDR2 from the germline V gene are SNHLY and FYNNEI. The V end lost 10 bases, the J end lost 2 bases, and 12 bases lay between the germline ends. The CDR3 has 12 residues.

The gene calls are TRBV6-5 and TRBJ1-2; D is unclear. Germline assignment: CDR1 MNHEY and CDR2 SVGAGI. The CDR3 is 13 amino acids. With 6 bases removed from V and 8 bases from J, the gap between germline ends came to 16 bases. The CDR3 reads CASSATGRRGYTF. Here the CDR3 DNA reads TGTGCCAGCAGCGCCACGGGCAGGCGCGGCTACACCTTC.

The V and J genes are TRBV9 and TRBJ1-4, with D maybe TRBD1 (5 bases). Germline V gene lookup returns CDR1 SGDLS and CDR2 YYNGEE. The CDR3 length is 16 residues. Trimming left V 0 bases short and J 6 bases short, with 15 bases between. This chain's CDR3 is CASSVGGGTLHEKLFF. The CDR3 nucleotides read TGTGCCAGCAGCGTAGGCGGGGGGACTTTACATGAAAAACTGTTTTTT.

The chain is built from TRBV7-3 and TRBJ2-3; tentative D call: TRBD1 (6 bases). From germline, CDR1 is SGHTA and CDR2 FQGTGA. This CDR3 contains 15 residues. Trimming shortened V by 2 bases and J by 7 bases, and 16 bases separated the two germline ends. The CDR3 DNA is TGTGCCAGCAGCTTACACCGACAGGCCGGGTATACGCAGTATTTT. Protein sequence: CASSLHRQAGYTQYF.

The chain recombines TRBV7-8 with TRBJ2-3, with a weak D call TRBD1 (5 bases). Trimming took 7 bases from V and 3 from J, leaving 20 bases between them. Germline CDR1 SGHVS, CDR2 FQNEAQ. The CDR3 is 16 amino acids. The CDR3 nucleotides read TGTGCCAGCAAACCACTGGGGCAGTATAAGACAGATACGCAGTATTTT. It specifies CASKPLGQYKTDTQYF. Looking up the rest from reference TRBV7-8 and TRBJ2-3 gives the full variable domain: GAGVSQSPRYKVAKRGQDVALRCDPISGHVSLFWYQQALGQGPEFLTYFQNEAQLDKSGLPSDRFFAERPEGSVSTLKIQRTQQEDSAVYLCASKPLGQYKTDTQYFGPGTRLTVL.

The rearrangement uses TRBV30 and TRBJ1-2; D is ambiguous. This CDR3 is 14 amino acids long. Looked up from germline, CDR1 is GTSNPN and CDR2 is SVGIG (reference sequence). Trimming stripped 4 bases from V and 4 bases from J, with 16 bases between. The CDR3 is CAWKGIGRLYGYTF. The CDR3 DNA sequence: TGTGCCTGGAAGGGAATAGGGCGTCTCTATGGCTACACCTTC.

V and J are TRBV7-2 and TRBJ2-1; possibly TRBD1 for D (6 bases). The CDR3 extends over 15 amino acids. Trimming stripped 0 bases from V and 8 bases from J, with 14 bases between. In germline, CDR1 is SGHTA, CDR2 FQGNSA. The CDR3 DNA reads as TGTGCCAGCAGCTTAGCCGCAGGGGCGATGGATGAGCAGTTCTTC. This translates into CASSLAAGAMDEQFF.

The chain uses TRBV7-6 and TRBJ2-7, with 10 bases lining up with TRBD2. The J segment lost 2 bases and the V segment lost 5 bases, leaving 6 bases of the junction unmatched. This CDR3 is 15 amino acids long. Germline V gene lookup returns CDR1 SGHVS and CDR2 FNYEAQ. The DNA for the CDR3 is TGTGCCAGCAGCCAGGCGAGCGGGGGGGCCTACGAGCAGTACTTC. This sequence encodes CASSQASGGAYEQYF.

There are a few counts of this clone. The rearrangement links TRBV5-4 to TRBJ1-2, with 10 bases identical to TRBD1. The junction had 4 bases not matched to a gene; V was cut back by 1 base and J by 4 bases. CDR1 is SGHNT and CDR2 is YYREEE in the germline V gene (reference sequence). CDR3 length: 15 amino acids. CDR3: CASSLSGQGLYGYTF. DNA of the CDR3: TGTGCCAGCAGCTTGTCGGGACAGGGGCTCTATGGCTACACCTTC.

J is TRBJ2-7 and V is TRBV12-5; the match to TRBD1 covers 10 bases. The junction had 7 bases not matched to a gene; V was cut back by 4 bases and J by 4 bases. CDR1 and CDR2 (germline): LGHNT, FRNRAP. CDR3 length: 15 residues. The CDR3 is CASGSSGTGVYEQYF. The CDR3 DNA sequence: TGTGCTAGTGGTTCATCCGGGACAGGGGTTTACGAGCAGTACTTC. Full variable domain (remainder filled in from reference TRBV12-5 and TRBJ2-7): DARVTQTPRHKVTEMGQEVTMRCQPILGHNTVFWYRQTMMQGLELLAYFRNRAPLDDSGMPKDRFSAEMPDATLATLKIQPSEPRDSAVYFCASGSSGTGVYEQYFGPGTRLTVT.

The chain uses TRBV7-2 and TRBJ1-5; no definite D call. V shed 2 bases and J shed 5 bases, with 7 bases lying between them. CDR1 and CDR2 from the germline V gene are SGHTA and FQGNSA. This CDR3 has 13 residues. CDR3 DNA: TGTGCCAGCAGCTTATCTTACGATCAGCCCCAGCATTTT. Translating it yields CASSLSYDQPQHF.

The V gene is TRBV30, the J gene TRBJ1-3; D is ambiguous. Trimming took 2 bases from V and 3 from J, leaving 8 bases between them. The CDR3 runs to 13 residues. In germline, CDR1 is GTSNPN, CDR2 SVGIG (reference sequence). CDR3 sequence: CAWSPTVGNTIYF. CDR3 nucleotide sequence: TGTGCCTGGAGTCCCACAGTTGGAAACACCATATATTTT.

This rearrangement joins TRBV25-1 to TRBJ2-1; D might be TRBD1 (5 bases). This CDR3 contains 15 residues. In germline, CDR1 is MGHDK, CDR2 SYGVNS. With 6 bases removed from V and 0 bases from J, the gap between germline ends came to 12 bases. The DNA of the CDR3 is TGTGCCAGCAGCATAACAGGTAGCTCCTACAATGAGCAGTTCTTC. Translating it yields CASSITGSSYNEQFF.

The V and J genes are TRBV6-5 and TRBJ2-2; D remains unclear. V was cut by 2 bases and J by 1 base, with 8 bases left in between. The CDR3 sequence is 15 residues long. Germline V gene data show CDR1 as MNHEY and CDR2 as SVGAGI. CDR3 in amino acids: CASSYGVLNTGELFF. DNA of the CDR3: TGTGCCAGCAGTTACGGAGTTTTGAACACCGGGGAGCTGTTTTTT.